This TCR beta chain was observed in a study of post-analysis software for immune sequencing data. The study, taken as a whole, reports: Patients had higher frequencies than controls of about 5 TRBV segments, including TRBV5-6, TRBV5-1 and TRBV20-1.

V trimming: 10 bases; J trimming: 1 base; junction bases outside the gene matches: 17. This CDR3 contains 18 residues. Looked up from germline, CDR1 is MNHEY and CDR2 is SVGAGI. TCR beta cDNA libraries had unique molecular identifiers. TCRdb fed the PCR reads into MiXCR, producing one record per CDR3 protein. The sample lists approximately 770,000 distinct CDR3 sequences; about 43% were seen once. A remark on this clonotype: Its antigen is not identified.

V is TRBV6-5 and J is TRBJ2-3, with TRBD2 matching over 10 bases. This receptor was taken from a girl under 18 with multiple sclerosis. Source material: blood. The CDR3 here is CATTVTLAGVAGTDTQYF. The CDR3 nucleotides are TGTGCCACCACAGTTACCCTAGCGGGAGTGGCGGGCACAGATACGCAGTATTTT.